This TCR beta chain stems from a study of cytomegalovirus exposure and HLA in healthy donors. In the study overall: Of the donors genotyped, some 400 in all, 75% to 85% fell in the Caucasian-associated ancestry cluster. Notes on the study in general: Analysis performed later found about 18,000 TCR beta sequences associated with HLA alleles at 0.05 false discovery rate. As a later analysis showed, several of the most significant clusters appeared to be linked to common viral pathogens. Earlier analysis found most TCR beta V segments productive about 87% or about 30% of the time.

The V end lost 4 bases, the J end lost 5 bases, and 14 bases lay between the germline ends. CDR3 length equals 14 residues. Germline V lookup: CDR1 MDHEN, CDR2 SYDVKM. PCR amplification relied on 60 Vbeta primers (plus 13 Jbeta primers). Method: immunoSEQ multiplex PCR; TCRdb's copy keeps in-frame clones and lacks some. The sample lists tens of thousands of clones, just over 70% occurring once. Regarding this clone: What it binds is not known.

The sequence was obtained from a man in his sixties in good health and CMV-seropositive. The material sequenced was PBMCs. This chain joins TRBV28 and TRBJ2-5; no definite D call. In DNA form, the CDR3 reads TGTGCCAGCAGTTCCCTCTCTAATATTGAGACCCAGTACTTC. Its translation is CASSSLSNIETQYF.